Detailed here is one T cell receptor (beta chain). What this receptor recognizes is not known. Base qualities were left out, and no much larger clone turns up one base away. These data originate in a study of blood T cell repertoires in COVID-19 (dated by TCRdb to the early 2020s). Turning to the overall study: Samples from collaborators originated in the United States, Italy and Spain and spanned both the acute and convalescent phases of COVID-19. The material from the prospective study consisted of cDNA or gDNA derived from T cells, B-cell-depleted T cells, or PBMCs. The dataset comprised deeply sampled blood TCRbeta repertoires from subjects exposed to, actively infected with, or recovered from COVID-19. The repertoires were released in a freely available public database meant as a resource for research on the immune response to SARS-CoV-2. The samples were drawn from the first 160 participants of the ongoing ImmuneRACE study and from over a thousand subjects provided by 6 global collaborators. A de-identified subject ID, COVID-19 status, age in years and sex were almost always included in the sample metadata. Where HLA class I and class II types were available, the types were taken from metadata supplied by the sample provider, not from assay-based typing. General study outcomes and caveats: Clinical and demographic metadata were provided uncurated, with the amount varying by source and participant.

For this chain, trimming is 7 bases at the V end and 1 base at the J end, and the number of junction bases without a gene match is 22. The CDR3 runs 21 residues from the cysteine to the phenylalanine. Only CDR3 DNA remains: 63 bases, in frame from the first base. Taken from the germline V gene (reference sequence), the CDR1 and CDR2 loops are LNHDA and SQIVND. TCRbeta CDR3 regions were amplified from genomic DNA by means of the immunoSEQ Assay, a bias-controlled multiplex PCR. Turning to the authors' computational methods: Within the assay, amplification of reference gene primers was used to estimate how many nucleated cells each sample contained. Sequence reads were collapsed and filtered to measure the absolute abundance of every unique TCRbeta CDR3 rearrangement. For each sample, productive Simpson clonality was calculated as the square root of Simpson's diversity index across productive rearrangements. TCRdb retrieved this table from immuneACCESS and kept in-frame rearrangements only. Not all clones are present; in checked studies, unresolved V genes account for under half, and no reason is known for the remainder. Clone size and the V and J calls come from that table; the DNA yielded D and trimming. The sample data list approximately 200,000 clones, and about 95% of these were observed just once. In total, the top ten clones hold approximately 0.8% of the sample.

One collaborating source in Seattle enrolled patients while the patients were actively infected and followed the patients over time throughout the course of disease. The collaborating institutions used their own protocols to collect whole blood in K2EDTA tubes. Collaborator samples were shipped for TCRbeta analysis as frozen whole blood, isolated PBMCs, or DNA extracted from either sample type. The sequenced material came from peripheral blood. The receptor chain draws on TRBV19 and TRBJ1-3; 10 bases in the junction line up with TRBD1. This clonotype originated in a man aged 30-40 years with COVID-19, enrolled during active disease. CDR3 loop: CASTGTGALRGPMTSGNTIYF. The DNA sequence is given as TGTGCCAGTACCGGGACAGGGGCTTTAAGGGGCCCCATGACGTCTGGAAACACCATATATTTT.